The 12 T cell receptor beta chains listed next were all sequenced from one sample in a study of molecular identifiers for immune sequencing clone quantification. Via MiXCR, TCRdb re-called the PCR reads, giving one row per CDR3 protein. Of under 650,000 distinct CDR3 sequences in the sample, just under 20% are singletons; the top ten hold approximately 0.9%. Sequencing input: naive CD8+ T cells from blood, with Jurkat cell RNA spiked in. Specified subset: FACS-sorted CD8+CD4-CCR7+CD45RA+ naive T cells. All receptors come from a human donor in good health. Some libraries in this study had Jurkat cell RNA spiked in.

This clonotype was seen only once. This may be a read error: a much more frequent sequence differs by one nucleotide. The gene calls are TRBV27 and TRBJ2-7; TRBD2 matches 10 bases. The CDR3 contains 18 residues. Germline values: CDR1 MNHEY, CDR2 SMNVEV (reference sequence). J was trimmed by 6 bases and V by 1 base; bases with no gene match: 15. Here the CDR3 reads CASSLLASGSLDGCEQYF. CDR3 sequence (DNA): TGTGCCAGCAGTTTATTGGCTAGCGGGAGTCTGGACGGTTGCGAGCAGTACTTC.

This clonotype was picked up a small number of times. CDR3 sequence: CASTGGARNSPLHF. The CDR3 DNA is TGTGCCAGCACCGGAGGGGCGCGCAATTCACCCCTCCACTTT. The chain is built from TRBV27 and TRBJ1-6; D might be TRBD1 (5 bases). V was clipped by 7 bases and J by 7 bases, with 14 bases between them. The CDR3 covers 14 residues. Germline CDR1 is MNHEY and CDR2 is SMNVEV (reference sequence).

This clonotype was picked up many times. CDR3 coding DNA: TGTGCCAGCCTCGGACAGGGGGCTCTTGAAAAACTGTTTTTT. Translated: CASLGQGALEKLFF. The chain is built from TRBV19 and TRBJ1-4, with TRBD1 matching 11 bases. With V trimmed by 9 bases and J by 7 bases, 7 bases remained unmatched. Germline values: CDR1 LNHDA, CDR2 SQIVND (reference sequence). The CDR3 is 14 residues long. The complete variable domain, with remaining parts taken from reference TRBV19 and TRBJ1-4, reads DGGITQSPKYLFRKEGQNVTLSCEQNLNHDAMYWYRQDPGQGLRLIYYSQIVNDFQKGDIAEGYSVSREKKESFPLTVTSAQKNPTAFYLCASLGQGALEKLFFGSGTQLSVL.

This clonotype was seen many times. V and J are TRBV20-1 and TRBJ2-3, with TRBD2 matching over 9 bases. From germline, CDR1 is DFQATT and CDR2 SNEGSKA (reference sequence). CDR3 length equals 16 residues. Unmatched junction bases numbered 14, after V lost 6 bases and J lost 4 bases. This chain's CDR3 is CSAEPLGRGGADTQYF. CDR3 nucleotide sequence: TGCAGTGCGGAGCCTCTAGGGCGGGGGGGCGCAGATACGCAGTATTTT.

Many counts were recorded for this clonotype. As DNA, the CDR3 is TGTGCCAGCAGTCCATGGGACGCCTCCCCCTACGAGCAGTACTTC. Translation: CASSPWDASPYEQYF. The J gene is TRBJ2-7, the V gene TRBV7-2; D is possibly TRBD1 or TRBD2 (5 bases each). CDR1 and CDR2 from the germline V gene are SGHTA and FQGNSA. This CDR3 has 15 residues. Trimming took 6 bases from V and 2 from J, leaving 17 bases between them. The full variable domain, its missing parts supplied by reference TRBV7-2 and TRBJ2-7, is GAGVSQSPSNKVTEKGKDVELRCDPISGHTALYWYRQSLGQGLEFLIYFQGNSAPDKSGLPSDRFSAERTGGSVSTLTIQRTQQEDSAVYLCASSPWDASPYEQYFGPGTRLTVT.

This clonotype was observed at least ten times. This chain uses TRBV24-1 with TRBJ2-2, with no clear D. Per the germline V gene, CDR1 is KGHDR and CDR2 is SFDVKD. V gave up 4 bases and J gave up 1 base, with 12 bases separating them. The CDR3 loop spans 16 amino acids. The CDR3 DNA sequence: TGTGCCACCAGTGACACAGACATCCTGAACACCGGGGAGCTGTTTTTT. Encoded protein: CATSDTDILNTGELFF.

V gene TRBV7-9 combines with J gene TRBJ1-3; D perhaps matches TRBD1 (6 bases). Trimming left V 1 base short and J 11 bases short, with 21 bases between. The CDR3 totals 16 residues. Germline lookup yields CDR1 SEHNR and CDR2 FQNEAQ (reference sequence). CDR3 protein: CASSLEGGPPRNAIYF. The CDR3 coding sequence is TGTGCCAGCAGCTTAGAGGGGGGTCCCCCGCGCAACGCCATATATTTT.

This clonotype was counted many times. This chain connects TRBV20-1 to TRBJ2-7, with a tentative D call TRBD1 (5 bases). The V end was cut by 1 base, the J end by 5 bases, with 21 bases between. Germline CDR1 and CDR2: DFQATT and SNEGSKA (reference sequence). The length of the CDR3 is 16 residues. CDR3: CSARGYHGVEGDEQYF. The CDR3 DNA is TGCAGTGCTAGAGGCTATCATGGGGTAGAAGGGGACGAGCAGTACTTC.

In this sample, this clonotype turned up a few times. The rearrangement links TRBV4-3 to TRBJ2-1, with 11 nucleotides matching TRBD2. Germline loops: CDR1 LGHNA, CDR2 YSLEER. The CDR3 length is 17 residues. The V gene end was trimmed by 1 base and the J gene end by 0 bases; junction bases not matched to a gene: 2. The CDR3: CASSQGTSGYSYNEQFF. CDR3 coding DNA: TGCGCCAGCAGCCAAGGGACTAGCGGGTACTCCTACAATGAGCAGTTCTTC.

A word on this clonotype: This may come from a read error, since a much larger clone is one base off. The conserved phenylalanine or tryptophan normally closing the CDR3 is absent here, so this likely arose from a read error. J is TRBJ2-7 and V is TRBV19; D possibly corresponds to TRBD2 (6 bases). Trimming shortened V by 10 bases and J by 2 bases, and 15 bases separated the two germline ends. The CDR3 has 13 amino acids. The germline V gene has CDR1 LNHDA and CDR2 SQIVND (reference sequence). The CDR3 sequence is CATAAGSPYEQYL. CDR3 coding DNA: TGTGCCACTGCAGCGGGTTCCCCCTACGAGCAGTACCTC.

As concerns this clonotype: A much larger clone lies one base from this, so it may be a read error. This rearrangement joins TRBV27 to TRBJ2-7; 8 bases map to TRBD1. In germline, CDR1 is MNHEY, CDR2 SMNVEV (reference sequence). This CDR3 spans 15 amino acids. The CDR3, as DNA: TGTGCCGGCAGTACCTACGACAGGGGAGCGGGCGAGCAGTACTTC. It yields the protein CAGSTYDRGAGEQYF.

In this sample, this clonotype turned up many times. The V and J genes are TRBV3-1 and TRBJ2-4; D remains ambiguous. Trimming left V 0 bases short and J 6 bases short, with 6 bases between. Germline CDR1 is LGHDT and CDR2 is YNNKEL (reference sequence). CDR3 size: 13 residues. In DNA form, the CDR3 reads TGTGCCAGCAGCCAAGAAGGCCGAAACATTCAGTACTTC. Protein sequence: CASSQEGRNIQYF.